This TCR beta chain derives from a study of CD8+ T cells in alopecia areata. Findings and limits, study-wide: An increase in clonality over normal scalp was evident in lesional scalp, especially alopecia totalis/universalis. During tofacitinib treatment, many expanded lesional clones remained in scalp and blood.

Remarks on this clone: Its antigen remains unknown. At one end the junction does not follow the germline gene, possibly because of a read error.

This sample's treatment: oral pan-JAK inhibitor, 5-10 mg twice daily. The sorting of PBMCs gave CD4+ and CD8+ T cells. Sequencing used cDNA as its template, made by extracting RNA and reverse transcribing it. Profiled with immunoSEQ multiplex PCR; TCRdb holds only in-frame clones, not every one. Of roughly 100,000 clones in the sample, 50% to 75% are singletons; the top ten hold around 16%. The CDR3 runs 16 residues. Germline CDR1 MRHNA, CDR2 SNTAGT. The sample consisted of CD8+ T cells sorted from blood, taken at week 4, from a patient treated with tofacitinib. The clonotype was recovered from a human donor with alopecia areata. The V call is TRBV6-4, the J call TRBJ2-1; D remains unclear. CDR3 sequence: CAISDDGARTYNEQFF. In DNA form, the CDR3 reads TGTGCCATCAGTGACGACGGAGCGAGAACCTACAATGAGCAGTTCTTC.